Listed here are 9 T cell receptor beta chains from one sample, sequenced in a study of shared clonotypes between healthy human individuals. TCRdb's copy holds only in-frame clones and misses some; the assay was immunoSEQ multiplex PCR. The sample holds more than 2,000,000 clones, 90% to 95% seen once. The sequenced sample was naive CD4+ T cells from PBMCs. Subset here: CD45RA+ positively selected. These receptors came from a man between 18 and 35 years old in good health. Some clones in this sample may be carry-over from other donors' samples.

This sequence joins TRBV28 and TRBJ2-3, with TRBD2 identical over 8 bases. The germline CDR1 and CDR2 sequences are MDHEN and SYDVKM. The V and J ends lost 5 bases and 6 bases, in that order; junction bases with no gene match: 10. The CDR3 sequence is 15 residues long. The CDR3 DNA reads TGTGCCAGCAGTCTCCCTGGCGGGAGGAGGGATACGCAGTATTTT. Translated, it gives CASSLPGGRRDTQYF.

For this clone: Other DNA sequences from this sample encode an identical CDR3 as well. J is TRBJ1-1 and V is TRBV28, with D possibly being TRBD1 (6 bases). CDR3 length: 14 amino acids. V shed 6 bases and J shed 0 bases, with 11 bases lying between them. CDR1 is MDHEN, CDR2 SYDVKM, per germline. The CDR3 nucleotides are TGTGCCAGCAGGTCCGGACAGATGAACACTGAAGCTTTCTTT. Its translation is CASRSGQMNTEAFF.

Details on this clone: Additional DNA sequences in this sample encode the identical CDR3. CDR3 amino acids: CASSYGGLLNTEAFF. Written as DNA, the CDR3 is TGTGCCAGCAGTTACGGGGGGTTACTGAACACTGAAGCTTTCTTT. The chain couples TRBV6-5 to TRBJ1-1; maybe TRBD1 (5 bases). The CDR3 consists of 15 residues. V lost 2 bases and J lost 0, with 10 bases in between. Germline V gives CDR1 MNHEY, CDR2 SVGAGI.

The chain is built from TRBV30 and TRBJ1-1; 7 nucleotides align to TRBD1. The CDR3 covers 13 residues. The germline V gene encodes CDR1 GTSNPN and CDR2 SVGIG (reference sequence). Trimming cost V 6 bases and J 1 base; bases outside gene matches: 5. As DNA, the CDR3 is TGTGCCTGTAGACAGGGCCGGAACACTGAAGCTTTCTTT. Amino acids: CACRQGRNTEAFF.

This chain connects TRBV5-1 to TRBJ1-1; perhaps TRBD1 as D (5 bases). Germline CDR1 is SGHRS and CDR2 is YFSETQ. Trimming removed 4 bases at V and 5 bases at J, with 18 bases between. This CDR3 is 15 amino acids long. The CDR3 DNA sequence: TGCGCCAGCAGCGGGACCGGGACGTTCGGAACTGAAGCTTTCTTT. Its protein product is CASSGTGTFGTEAFF.

The genes are TRBV18 and TRBJ2-5; 8 positions match TRBD2. V lost 6 bases, J lost 5 bases, and 2 bases stayed unmatched. The germline CDR1 and CDR2 sequences are KGHSH and LQKENI. This CDR3 comprises 12 residues. DNA of the CDR3: TGTGCCAGCTCTGGCGGGAGGGAGACCCAGTACTTC. Its translation: CASSGGRETQYF.

The genes are TRBV6-6 and TRBJ2-2, with D possibly TRBD2 on 6 matching bases. Germline V gene sequence: CDR1 MNHNY, CDR2 SVGAGI (reference sequence). V dropped 10 bases and J dropped 4 bases, with 16 bases sitting between them. This CDR3 has 14 residues. The CDR3 DNA follows: TGTGCCACTACGCAGCCGCGGGGCACCGGGGAGCTGTTTTTT. Its protein is CATTQPRGTGELFF.

The count of this clone is one. The chain is built from TRBV28 and TRBJ1-2, with D perhaps TRBD1 (5 bases). This CDR3 region has 13 residues. Germline CDR1 MDHEN, CDR2 SYDVKM. Between the trimmed V and J ends, which lost 8 bases and 7 bases, there was a span of 17 bases. The chain's CDR3 is CASDSGNGRGYTF. CDR3 nucleotide sequence: TGTGCCAGCGATTCAGGGAACGGTCGTGGCTACACCTTC.

This chain uses TRBV30 with TRBJ1-1; no firm D call. Germline loops: CDR1 GTSNPN, CDR2 SVGIG (reference sequence). This CDR3 has 13 amino acids. Trimming took off 4 bases at V and 0 bases at J, with 9 bases between the two ends. The CDR3 DNA follows: TGTGCCTGGATGAGACACATGAACACTGAAGCTTTCTTT. This sequence encodes CAWMRHMNTEAFF. Supplemented by reference TRBV30 and TRBJ1-1, the full variable domain reads SQTIHQWPATLVQPVGSPLSLECTVEGTSNPNLYWYRQAAGRGLQLLFYSVGIGQISSEVPQNLSASRPQDRQFILSSKKLLLSDSGFYLCAWMRHMNTEAFFGQGTRLTVV.